This TCR beta chain was sequenced for a study of cytotoxic CD8 clonotypes in ibrutinib-treated CLL. Clones were sequenced by immunoSEQ multiplex PCR, and TCRdb holds only the in-frame ones, with some missing. The sample yields over 200,000 clones, roughly 79% seen once. This clone has just a few counts. Its antigen is as yet unknown. CDR3 length: 14 residues. The germline V gene encodes CDR1 SGDLS and CDR2 YYNGEE. Trimming removed 4 bases at V and 7 bases at J, with 15 bases between. Study-level results: Clonality showed a rise at ibrutinib response that reversed toward baseline at progression.

The TCR originated in a human donor with chronic lymphocytic leukemia. V and J are TRBV9 and TRBJ2-1, with D possibly being TRBD1 (6 bases). Here the sequenced sample was PBMCs, taken after 12 months of ibrutinib treatment. As DNA, the CDR3 is TGTGCCAGCAGCCCAACGGGACAACTGAATGAGCAGTTCTTC. This encodes CASSPTGQLNEQFF.